Sequencing of this T cell receptor beta chain was carried out in a study of neurological immune-mediated disorders (dated by TCRdb to the late 2010s). For context, the study as a whole: The study compared peripheral blood TCR-beta repertoires of HTLV-I-associated myelopathy (HAM/TSP) patients, multiple sclerosis patients and healthy controls using UMI-based sequencing. The cohort comprised about 68 subjects: approximately 15 HAM/TSP patients, around 35 multiple sclerosis patients and some 20 healthy controls. Technical triplicate libraries were sequenced to precisely calculate the variability in frequency of each individual clone. The roughly 99 TCR-beta libraries covered PBMC samples along with longitudinal samples, technical triplicates, and paired sorted CD4+ and CD8+ T-cell subsets.

The label giving this sample's time point can be read as: technical triplicate 1. Libraries from unsorted PBMCs were made from 2 million PBMCs kept in RNAlater at -80 degrees C until RNA extraction. Peripheral blood underwent Ficoll-Hypaque density gradient centrifugation to isolate PBMCs, which were then cryopreserved in liquid nitrogen. The research as a whole found: Across subjects, expanded clones never shared an identical CDR3 amino acid sequence, which suggests that the TCR-beta repertoires in every group were private. The highest TCR clonal expansion was observed in HAM/TSP patients, whereas the lowest was observed in MS patients, even when compared with healthy controls.

V is clipped by 2 bases and J by 9 bases, and the sequence between their germline boundaries is 15 bases long. CDR1 and CDR2 (SGHDT, YYEEEE) derive from the germline V gene. There are 14 amino acids in the CDR3, from cysteine to phenylalanine inclusive. Only the CDR3 portion is preserved as DNA: 42 bases, with reading frame beginning at the first base. cDNA synthesis used template-switch 5'RACE with a primer carrying a 10-nucleotide random unique molecular identifier tagging each TCR transcript. Over 180 million TCR-beta sequences, covering 15-18 subjects, were produced in each sequencing run. The RNeasy kit was used for extraction of total RNA. TCR-beta VDJ regions were amplified with primers for the TCR constant region and the 5'RACE anchor, using the KAPA Real-time Library Amplification kit. A first PCR added sample indexes and Illumina adaptors, after which a second PCR increased the library yield. After purification with Ampure beads, the TCR product of roughly 650 bp was size-selected on a 2% E-gel SizeSelection system. Before pooling, libraries had their quality checked on a Bioanalyzer, their concentration measured with Qubit, and their quantity determined with the Kapa Library Quantification kit. Paired-end 2 x 150 bp sequencing of the libraries was performed on an Illumina HiSeq 2500. To increase sequence diversity, roughly 25-31% phiX was spiked into each library pool. The original pipeline was this. Quality-filtered reads were processed with the UMI-based MiGEC pipeline, and over 80% of raw TCR sequences were removed by the MiGEC pipeline during error correction. VDJ genes were aligned to IMGT germline references, and clonotypes were defined by unique CDR3 amino acid sequence plus V-J genes. VDJtools evaluated clonal expansion, Shannon diversity and CDR3 relatedness (CalcPairwiseDistances, ClusterSamples); CLCbio workbench built phylogenetic trees. A clone was classed as expanded if it had 8 or more unique UMIs, a cutoff based on coefficient-of-variation modelling across technical triplicates. TCRdb applied fastp at Q25 and MiXCR to the public reads, then kept only in-frame beta chains. Rows merge per CDR3 protein into single entries with the most common DNA and genes. TCRdb assigned the V and J calls; the authors' analysis was not used. For this sample there are 35,000 to 40,000 distinct CDR3 sequences; more than 9.5% appear just once. Around 3.9% of the sample comes from the top ten.

This clonotype was counted a few times. Its antigen target is currently unknown. Qualities for individual bases were not recorded, and no much larger clone is one base off. What was sequenced was PBMCs. The receptor's source is a man aged 55-75 years with HTLV-1-associated myelopathy (HAM/TSP). This receptor chain uses TRBV5-6 and TRBJ2-1; the D segment is perhaps TRBD1 or TRBD2, each sharing 5 matched bases. The CDR3 corresponds to CASSFGDEKREQFF. The base sequence is TGTGCCAGCAGCTTCGGGGACGAAAAGCGTGAGCAGTTCTTC. Reference TRBV5-6 and TRBJ2-1 genes cover what lies past the CDR3, so the full variable domain is DAGVTQSPTHLIKTRGQQVTLRCSPKSGHDTVSWYQQALGQGPQFIFQYYEEEERQRGNFPDRFSGHQFPNYSSELNVNALLLGDSALYLCASSFGDEKREQFFGPGTRLTVL.